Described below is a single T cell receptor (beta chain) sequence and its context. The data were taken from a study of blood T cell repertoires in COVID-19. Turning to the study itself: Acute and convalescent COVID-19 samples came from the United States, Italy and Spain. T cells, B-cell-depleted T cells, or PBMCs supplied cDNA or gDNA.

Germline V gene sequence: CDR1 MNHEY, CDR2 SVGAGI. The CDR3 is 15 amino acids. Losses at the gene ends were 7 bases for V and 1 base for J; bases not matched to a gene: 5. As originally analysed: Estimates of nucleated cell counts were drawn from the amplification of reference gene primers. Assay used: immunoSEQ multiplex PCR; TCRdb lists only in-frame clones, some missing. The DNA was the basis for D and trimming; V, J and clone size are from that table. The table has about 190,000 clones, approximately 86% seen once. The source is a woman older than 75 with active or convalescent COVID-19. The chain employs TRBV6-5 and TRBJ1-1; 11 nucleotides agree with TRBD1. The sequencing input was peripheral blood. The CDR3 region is CASMRGTGGNTEAFF. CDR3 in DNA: TGTGCCAGCATGAGGGGGACAGGGGGGAACACTGAAGCTTTCTTT.